The 8 T cell receptor beta chains given below trace back to one sample, sequenced in a study of CD8+CD57+ T cells in acquired aplastic anemia. Individuals selected for sequencing had exhibited CD8+CD57+ cell expansion on flow cytometry. Genomic DNA was employed as the template in profiling TCR beta VDJ and CDR3. TCRdb re-analysed the reads in MiXCR, keeping a single row per CDR3 protein. The sample includes about 180,000 distinct CDR3 sequences, roughly 65% of them seen just once. Sequencing was performed on sorted CD4+, CD8+, or CD8+CD57+ T cells (not recorded which) from PBMCs. The source is a human donor with aplastic anemia.

This clonotype was counted between two and nine times. This chain's CDR3 is CASRGQGNYEQYF. DNA for the CDR3: TGTGCCAGTAGGGGACAGGGTAACTACGAGCAGTACTTC. This chain uses TRBV19 with TRBJ2-7; 9 bases align to TRBD1. Germline CDR1 LNHDA, CDR2 SQIVND (reference sequence). J lost 3 bases, V lost 6 bases, and 3 bases had no gene match. The CDR3 totals 13 residues.

The gene calls are TRBV20-1 and TRBJ1-1, with no clear D. V was trimmed by 3 bases and J by 8 bases, leaving 22 bases between them. Germline V gene lookup returns CDR1 DFQATT and CDR2 SNEGSKA (reference sequence). The length of the CDR3 is 15 residues. The CDR3 nucleotides are TGCAGTGCTAGGTGGACCCTCAGCCAGAATCGAGAAGCTTTCTTT. It encodes CSARWTLSQNREAFF.

This chain connects TRBV7-9 to TRBJ1-2; D perhaps matches TRBD1 (5 bases). The germline V gene encodes CDR1 SEHNR and CDR2 FQNEAQ (reference sequence). V lost 7 bases, J lost 6 bases, and 18 bases lay in between. There are 14 residues in the CDR3. The CDR3 DNA reads as TGTGCCAGCATCAAGGGGTGGACGATAGATGGCTACACCTTC. Protein sequence: CASIKGWTIDGYTF. The whole variable domain, filled in from reference TRBV7-9 and TRBJ1-2, reads DTGVSQNPRHKITKRGQNVTFRCDPISEHNRLYWYRQTLGQGPEFLTYFQNEAQLEKSRLLSDRFSAERPKGSFSTLEIQRTEQGDSAMYLCASIKGWTIDGYTFGSGTRLTVV.

This clonotype appeared many times. The V gene is TRBV7-4, the J gene TRBJ2-3; D is perhaps TRBD1 or TRBD2 (6 bases each). The CDR3 has 13 residues. Germline CDR1 SGHVT, CDR2 SQSDAQ. Deletions cut 5 bases from V and 5 bases from J, with 11 bases between. The CDR3 reads CASSPQGGDTQYF. The CDR3 DNA reads as TGTGCCAGCAGCCCACAGGGAGGAGATACGCAGTATTTT.

The gene calls are TRBV5-5 and TRBJ2-5; D perhaps matches TRBD1 (6 bases). Germline CDR1 and CDR2: SGHKS and YYEKEE (reference sequence). Trimming stripped 3 bases from V and 5 bases from J, with 11 bases between. The CDR3 consists of 13 residues. In DNA, the CDR3 is TGTGCCAGCAGCTACGCAGGGGACGAGACCCAGTACTTC. Translating it yields CASSYAGDETQYF.

This chain connects TRBV29-1 to TRBJ1-3; D gene unclear. The CDR3 consists of 14 residues. The V end was cut by 2 bases, the J end by 0 bases, with 8 bases between. The germline CDR1 and CDR2 sequences are SQVTM and ANQGSEA. CDR3 in amino acids: CSVEKGFSGNTIYF. Here the CDR3 DNA reads TGCAGCGTTGAAAAAGGCTTCTCTGGAAACACCATATATTTT.

This clonotype occurred many times. The chain's CDR3 is CASSLGHNEQYF. DNA for the CDR3: TGTGCCAGCAGCTTGGGGCACAACGAGCAGTACTTC. V is TRBV5-4 and J is TRBJ2-7; D is unresolved. V gave up 0 bases and J gave up 5 bases, with 6 bases separating them. Germline loops: CDR1 SGHNT, CDR2 YYREEE (reference sequence). The CDR3 loop spans 12 amino acids.

The chain joins TRBV4-1 to TRBJ2-4; D unresolved. This CDR3 spans 17 amino acids. The germline V gene has CDR1 MGHRA and CDR2 YSYEKL. Trimming left V 6 bases short and J 0 bases short, with 18 bases between. The DNA for the CDR3 is TGCGCCAGCAGTTCTGTCGGCGGAATACCAGCCAAAAACATTCAGTACTTC. This translates into CASSSVGGIPAKNIQYF.